This is a list of T cell receptor beta chains from one sample in a study of blood T cell repertoires in COVID-19. Some clones are missing from TCRdb's copy, which holds only in-frame ones; the method was immunoSEQ multiplex PCR. The repertoire holds a few hundred thousand clones, with about 90% as singletons. Source material: peripheral blood. The receptors come from a woman in her thirties or forties with COVID-19, enrolled during active disease. Both conserved end residues are part of each CDR3. The D gene is left open where the match is weak. Only some rows state a clone size, as once, few, many or a class for expanded clones.

j_gene: TRBJ1-2
d_gene: NA
v_gene: TRBV2
abundance: NA
CDR3nt: TGTGCCAGCAGTCGTCAGCAAGAGGGTAATGGCTACACCTTC
CDR3aa: CASSRQQEGNGYTF

j_gene: TRBJ1-6
d_gene: NA
v_gene: TRBV4-2
abundance: NA
CDR3nt: TGTGCCAGCAGCCAAGATACCAGGGCAGGAAATAATTCACCCCTCCACTTT
CDR3aa: CASSQDTRAGNNSPLHF

j_gene: TRBJ1-1
d_gene: NA
v_gene: TRBV7-9
abundance: few
CDR3nt: TGTGCCAGCAGCTTAGTCGGCAGGGAGAACACTGAAGCTTTCTTT
CDR3aa: CASSLVGRENTEAFF

j_gene: TRBJ1-3
d_gene: NA
v_gene: TRBV3-1/TRBV3-2
abundance: NA
CDR3nt: TGTGCCAGCAGCCAAGACAACAGACGAGGGTCCTTCTCTGGAAACACCATATATTTT
CDR3aa: CASSQDNRRGSFSGNTIYF

j_gene: TRBJ2-1
d_gene: TRBD2
v_gene: TRBV27
abundance: NA
CDR3nt: TGTGCCAGCAGTTTAGGGAGGGGCAATGAGCAGTTCTTC
CDR3aa: CASSLGRGNEQFF

j_gene: TRBJ1-1
d_gene: TRBD1
v_gene: TRBV5-4
abundance: NA
CDR3nt: TGTGCCAGCAGCGATCGACAGGGCCTGAACACTGAAGCTTTCTTT
CDR3aa: CASSDRQGLNTEAFF

j_gene: TRBJ1-6
d_gene: NA
v_gene: TRBV6-5
abundance: NA
CDR3nt: TGTGCCAGCAGTTCCTGGACAGAAGATAATTCACCCCTCCACTTT
CDR3aa: CASSSWTEDNSPLHF

j_gene: TRBJ1-1
d_gene: NA
v_gene: TRBV20-1
abundance: NA
CDR3nt: TGCAGTGCTAGTAATACAGGGAACGCTGAAGCTTTCTTT
CDR3aa: CSASNTGNAEAFF

j_gene: TRBJ1-1
d_gene: TRBD1
v_gene: TRBV10-3
abundance: once
CDR3nt: TGTGCCATCAGTGGGACAGGGGTGGACACTGAAGCTTTCTTT
CDR3aa: CAISGTGVDTEAFF

j_gene: TRBJ2-3
d_gene: NA
v_gene: TRBV27
abundance: NA
CDR3nt: TGTGCCAGCACCAATCAGGGCGCAGATACGCAGTATTTT
CDR3aa: CASTNQGADTQYF

j_gene: TRBJ2-2
d_gene: NA
v_gene: TRBV28
abundance: NA
CDR3nt: TGTGCCAGCAGTTTCAGGGGGAGGCCCACCGGGGAGCTGTTTTTT
CDR3aa: CASSFRGRPTGELFF

j_gene: TRBJ1-3
d_gene: TRBD1
v_gene: TRBV6-5
abundance: NA
CDR3nt: TGTGCCAGCAGTCGGACAGGGATTACTGGAAACACCATATATTTT
CDR3aa: CASSRTGITGNTIYF

j_gene: TRBJ2-7
d_gene: TRBD2
v_gene: TRBV7-2
abundance: NA
CDR3nt: TGTGCCAGCAGCTTATACGCAAGAACTAGCGGGGTCCCCTACGAGCAGTACTTC
CDR3aa: CASSLYARTSGVPYEQYF

j_gene: TRBJ1-5
d_gene: TRBD1
v_gene: TRBV6-4
abundance: NA
CDR3nt: TGTGCCAGCAGAACCTACGACAGGGCTCATCAGCCCCAGCATTTT
CDR3aa: CASRTYDRAHQPQHF

j_gene: TRBJ1-2
d_gene: NA
v_gene: TRBV10-3
abundance: NA
CDR3nt: TGTGCCATCAGTGAGAAGGGTTCGGGGGGCTACACCTTC
CDR3aa: CAISEKGSGGYTF

j_gene: TRBJ2-1
d_gene: NA
v_gene: TRBV2
abundance: NA
CDR3nt: TGTGCCAGCAGTGGGGCAGGGGCCTCCTACAATGAGCAGTTCTTC
CDR3aa: CASSGAGASYNEQFF